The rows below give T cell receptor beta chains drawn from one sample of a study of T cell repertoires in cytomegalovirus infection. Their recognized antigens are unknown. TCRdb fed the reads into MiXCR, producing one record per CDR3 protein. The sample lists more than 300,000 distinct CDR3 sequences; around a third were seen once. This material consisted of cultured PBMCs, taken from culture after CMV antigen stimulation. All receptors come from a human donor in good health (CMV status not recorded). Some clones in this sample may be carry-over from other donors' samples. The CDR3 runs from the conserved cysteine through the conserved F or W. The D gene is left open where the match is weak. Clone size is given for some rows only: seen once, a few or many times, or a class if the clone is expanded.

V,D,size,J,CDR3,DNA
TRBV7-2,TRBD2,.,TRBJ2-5,CASSTLSWTSGQETQYF,TGTGCCAGCAGCACACTCTCCTGGACTAGCGGTCAAGAGACCCAGTACTTC
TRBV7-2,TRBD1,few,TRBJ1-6,CASSLVGTGASPLHF,TGTGCCAGCAGCTTAGTGGGGACAGGGGCCTCACCCCTCCACTTT
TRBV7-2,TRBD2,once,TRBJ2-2,CASRLSGSGGELFF,TGTGCCAGCAGACTTAGCGGGTCTGGCGGGGAGCTGTTTTTT
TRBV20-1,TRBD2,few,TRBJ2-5,CSASAGVGETQYF,TGCAGTGCTAGCGCGGGAGTGGGAGAGACCCAGTACTTC
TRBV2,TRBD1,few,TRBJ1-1,CASSVQDRGAFF,TGTGCCAGCAGTGTTCAGGACAGGGGAGCTTTCTTT
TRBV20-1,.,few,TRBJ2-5,CSAMGRRETQYF,TGCAGTGCTATGGGACGGAGAGAGACCCAGTACTTC
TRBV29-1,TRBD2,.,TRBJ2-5,CSAPGLAGVETQYF,TGCAGCGCCCCGGGACTAGCGGGAGTAGAGACCCAGTACTTC
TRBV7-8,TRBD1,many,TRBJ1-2,CASSFSSGGYGYTF,TGTGCCAGCAGCTTTTCGTCAGGGGGCTATGGCTACACCTTC
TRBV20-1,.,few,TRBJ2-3,CSARGAKYTDTQYF,TGCAGTGCTAGAGGTGCTAAGTACACAGATACGCAGTATTTT
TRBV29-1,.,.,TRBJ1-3,CSVSGNPGNTIYF,TGCAGCGTTTCTGGGAATCCTGGAAACACCATATATTTT
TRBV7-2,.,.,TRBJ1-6,CASSSRDSPLHF,TGTGCCAGCAGTAGCAGGGACTCACCCCTCCACTTT
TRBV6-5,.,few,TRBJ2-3,CASSYSGSRPDTQYF,TGTGCCAGCAGTTACTCGGGGTCGCGGCCAGATACGCAGTATTTT
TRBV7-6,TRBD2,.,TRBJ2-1,CASSYTAGGGNEQFF,TGTGCCAGCAGCTATACAGCGGGAGGAGGGAATGAGCAGTTCTTC
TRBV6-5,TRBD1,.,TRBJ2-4,CASSRQGLGKNIKYF,TGTGCCAGCAGTAGACAGGGCTTGGGCAAAAACATTAAGTACTTC
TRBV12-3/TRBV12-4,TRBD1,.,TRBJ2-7,CASRRGTGGVYEQYF,TGTGCCAGCAGGCGCGGAACAGGGGGCGTCTACGAGCAGTACTTC
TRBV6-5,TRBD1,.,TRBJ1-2,CASSKGQSEGYTF,TGTGCCAGCAGCAAGGGACAGTCTGAAGGCTACACCTTC
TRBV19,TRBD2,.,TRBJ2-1,CASSIPSGRENEQFF,TGTGCCAGTAGTATACCCAGCGGGAGGGAGAATGAGCAGTTCTTC
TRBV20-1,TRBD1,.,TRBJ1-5,CSALHDRDNQPQHF,TGCAGTGCTCTACACGACAGGGACAATCAGCCCCAGCATTTT
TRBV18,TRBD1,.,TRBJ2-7,CASSPDRTGRGEQYF,TGTGCCAGCTCACCAGACCGGACAGGACGTGGGGAGCAGTACTTC